The following is a TCR beta chain sequence with its context. The antigen is not known. V lost 3 bases and J 8 bases, leaving 17 bases between the germline ends. The V gene's germline CDR1 is MNHEY and CDR2 SMNVEV (reference sequence). This CDR3 contains 15 residues. TCRdb re-analysed the RT-PCR reads in MiXCR, keeping a single row per CDR3 protein. The repertoire includes 800,000 to 1,000,000 distinct CDR3 sequences, 21% of them detected once, and roughly 10% sits in the top ten. This sample was taken from a study of response to subunit inactivated influenza vaccine. The study's findings and limits: The authors suggested that few new T cells are recruited per seasonal influenza vaccination.

The starting material was PBMCs from blood, obtained about 5 days after vaccination. The clonotype originates from a man aged 45-65 years who received an inactivated influenza vaccine. The chain combines TRBV27 with TRBJ2-1; the D gene is possibly TRBD2 (7 bases). The CDR3 region has the DNA TGTGCCAGCAGTTTGATTGGGGGGGCGGGGCATGAGCAGTTCTTC. Translating it yields CASSLIGGAGHEQFF.